This T cell receptor (beta chain) was found in a study of identical twins. Study findings and constraints: Out-of-frame alpha sequences common to twins exhibited a surplus of low generation probability.

Germline-derived CDR1 and CDR2 are SGHNT and YENEEA. V trimming: 4 bases; J trimming: 8 bases; junction bases outside the gene matches: 11. CDR3 length equals 15 residues. One entry per CDR3 protein results from TCRdb running MiXCR on the 5' RACE reads. This table holds approximately 300,000 distinct CDR3 sequences, roughly 9.7% found once. This clonotype was recorded many times. The target antigen is unknown. The same data also contributed to another study, on yellow fever vaccine responses in identical twins.

This clonotype originated in a woman in her late teens or twenties in good health. J is TRBJ2-1 and V is TRBV11-3; 7 bases fit TRBD1. Sequenced input: CD8+ T cells sorted from blood. CDR3 nucleotide sequence: TGTGCCAGCAGCTCCCGGGACAGCCTGGGGGATGAGCAGTTCTTC. Its translation: CASSSRDSLGDEQFF. Full variable domain (outside the CDR3, taken from reference TRBV11-3 and TRBJ2-1): EAGVVQSPRYKIIEKKQPVAFWCNPISGHNTLYWYLQNLGQGPELLIRYENEEAVDDSQLPKDRFSAERLKGVDSTLKIQPAELGDSAVYLCASSSRDSLGDEQFFGPGTRLTVL.